This TCR beta chain came from a study of tumor-infiltrating lymphocytes in primary liver carcinoma. Turning to the study itself: Yields of productive TCRbeta reads ranged from roughly 3.5 to 7.13 million per sample and were similar across tissue types.

The researchers produced TCR beta cDNA from approximately 550 ng total RNA with a constant-region primer. Libraries covering TCR beta were generated through three nested multiplex PCR rounds (using a slightly modified ARM-PCR). Two initial PCR rounds of around 10 cycles each paired TRBV1-TRBV30 forward primers with a C-beta reverse primer. TCRdb processed the multiplex PCR reads anew with MiXCR; each CDR3 protein has one entry. The data hold roughly 70,000 distinct CDR3 sequences, with about 71% observed a single time. Co-extraction of RNA and DNA was performed on about 18-30 mg of unsorted bulk tissue. Enrolled patients were chronically infected with HBV and treatment-naive. This CDR3 has 15 amino acids. V dropped 3 bases and J dropped 2 bases, with 12 bases sitting between them. Germline V CDR1 and CDR2: SGHTS, YDEGEE. This clonotype showed up many times.

V gene TRBV5-8 combines with J gene TRBJ1-5; possible D gene TRBD1, 5 bases. Sequencing input: liver tumor tissue from sampling region 4. Indicated subset: tumor region T4, right-lateral pole. The clonotype comes from a man aged 35-49 years with primary liver carcinoma and hepatitis B virus infection. The CDR3 sequence is CASSSLRGGNQPQHF. In nucleotides, the CDR3 is TGTGCCAGCAGCTCCCTTCGAGGGGGCAATCAGCCCCAGCATTTT.